This is a list of T cell receptor beta chains from one sample in a study of cytomegalovirus exposure and HLA in healthy donors. Data came from immunoSEQ multiplex PCR; TCRdb stores just in-frame clones and leaves some out. This sample's clone table lists over 110,000 clones. What was sequenced was PBMCs. The receptors were gathered from a male donor in good health and CMV-seronegative. CDR3s include the opening cysteine and the closing phenylalanine or tryptophan. D genes are given only for firm matches.

d_call j_call v_call cdr3_aa cdr3_nt
NA TRBJ2-1 TRBV19 CASSRGVIGHEQFF TGTGCCAGTAGTCGCGGGGTAATAGGACATGAGCAGTTCTTC
TRBD2 TRBJ2-1 TRBV27 CASSLLAGVYNEQFF TGTGCCAGCAGTTTACTAGCGGGGGTTTACAATGAGCAGTTCTTC
NA TRBJ2-5 TRBV15 CATSSNMGGLETQYF TGTGCCACCAGCAGCAACATGGGGGGATTAGAGACCCAGTACTTC
TRBD1 TRBJ2-7 TRBV28 CASSPVWTGGSYEQYF TGTGCCAGCAGTCCTGTTTGGACAGGGGGAAGCTACGAGCAGTACTTC
NA TRBJ1-5 TRBV7-6 CASSLDPGKPQHF TGTGCCAGCAGCTTAGATCCCGGGAAGCCCCAGCATTTT
TRBD1 TRBJ1-1 TRBV18 CASSLRQGQDTEAFF TGTGCCAGCTCATTGCGACAGGGGCAGGACACTGAAGCTTTCTTT
TRBD1 TRBJ1-1 TRBV6-1 CASSEGGTGIMNTEAFF TGTGCCAGCAGTGAAGGAGGGACAGGCATCATGAACACTGAAGCTTTCTTT
NA TRBJ1-1 TRBV9 CASSDGGDFAEAFF TGTGCCAGCAGCGACGGGGGAGATTTTGCTGAAGCTTTCTTT
NA TRBJ2-2 TRBV6-6 CASSYDRRTGELFF TGTGCCAGCAGTTACGACAGGCGCACCGGGGAGCTGTTTTTT
TRBD1 TRBJ2-3 TRBV9 CASSGNYRGLLDTDTQYF TGTGCCAGCAGCGGAAATTACAGGGGGCTGTTGGACACAGATACGCAGTATTTT
NA TRBJ2-7 TRBV18 CASSRPWAQGSYEQYF TGTGCCAGCTCACGCCCTTGGGCCCAGGGCTCCTACGAGCAGTACTTC
NA TRBJ1-2 TRBV5-6 CASSLAGTPLNYGYTF TGTGCCAGCAGCTTGGCCGGGACACCTTTAAACTATGGCTACACCTTC
NA TRBJ2-7 TRBV15 CATSRPRPSGEQYF TGTGCCACCAGCAGACCCCGCCCCAGCGGCGAGCAGTACTTC
NA TRBJ1-6 TRBV18 CASSPLEIGVLSRYSPLHF TGTGCCAGCTCACCTCTTGAAATCGGGGTTCTTTCGCGGTATTCACCCCTCCACTTT
TRBD2 TRBJ2-3 TRBV5-1 CASSLMTSGRADTQYF TGCGCCAGCAGCTTGATGACTAGCGGGAGGGCAGATACGCAGTATTTT
NA TRBJ2-7 TRBV28 CASSFRDMAVHEQYF TGTGCCAGCAGTTTTAGGGACATGGCCGTCCACGAGCAGTACTTC
TRBD1 TRBJ1-2 TRBV9 CASSPGGGQGDYGYTF TGTGCCAGCAGCCCGGGGGGGGGACAGGGAGACTATGGCTACACCTTC
NA TRBJ2-7 TRBV5-1 CASSPVSSYEQYF TGCGCCAGCAGCCCGGTTAGCTCCTACGAGCAGTACTTC
TRBD2 TRBJ2-7 TRBV2 CASSDPSGSSLEQYF TGTGCCAGCAGTGATCCTAGCGGGAGTTCCTTGGAGCAGTACTTC
TRBD2 TRBJ2-3 TRBV6-6 CASSTLRGGGSDTQYF TGTGCCAGCAGTACCCTCCGCGGGGGGGGATCAGATACGCAGTATTTT
TRBD1 TRBJ2-7 TRBV30 CAWSVGQGARDEQYF TGTGCCTGGAGTGTGGGCCAGGGGGCAAGGGACGAGCAGTACTTC
NA TRBJ1-4 TRBV14 CASSQDQTRNEKLFF TGTGCCAGCAGCCAAGATCAGACAAGGAACGAAAAACTGTTTTTT
TRBD2 TRBJ2-1 TRBV6-4 CAKIAGGNEQFF TGTGCCAAAATAGCGGGTGGTAATGAGCAGTTCTTC
NA TRBJ2-7 TRBV11-2 CASSSSLAINEQYF TGTGCCAGCAGCTCCAGCCTAGCGATAAACGAGCAGTACTTC
NA TRBJ1-2 TRBV7-9 CASSLAGGQGYTF TGTGCCAGCAGCTTAGCGGGTGGGCAAGGCTACACCTTC
TRBD1 TRBJ1-3 TRBV7-6 CASSMGQGVGNTIYF TGTGCCAGCAGCATGGGACAGGGAGTTGGAAACACCATATATTTT
TRBD1 TRBJ2-7 TRBV6-5 CASSYSTGAYEQYF TGTGCCAGCAGTTACTCAACAGGGGCCTACGAGCAGTACTTC
NA TRBJ2-2 TRBV5-5 CASSLALEWELFF TGTGCCAGCAGCTTGGCGCTAGAGTGGGAGCTGTTTTTT
NA TRBJ2-5 TRBV5-1 CASSSTLEVGAQYF TGCGCCAGCAGCTCGACACTAGAGGTCGGGGCCCAGTACTTC
NA TRBJ1-2 TRBV19 CASRPIGAQGGGYTF TGTGCCAGTAGGCCCATAGGGGCGCAGGGAGGAGGCTACACCTTC
TRBD2 TRBJ2-3 TRBV7-2 CASSFLAGVDTQYF TGTGCCAGCAGCTTTCTAGCGGGAGTAGATACGCAGTATTTT
TRBD2 TRBJ2-1 TRBV7-2 CASRLAGGAGGYNEQFF TGTGCCAGCAGACTAGCGGGAGGTGCCGGGGGGTACAATGAGCAGTTCTTC
NA TRBJ1-2 TRBV18 CASSPRESKGYTF TGTGCCAGCTCACCCCGGGAGTCGAAAGGCTACACCTTC
NA TRBJ2-1 TRBV7-6 CASSLEREFYNEQFF TGTGCCAGCAGCTTAGAACGGGAGTTCTACAATGAGCAGTTCTTC
NA TRBJ1-2 TRBV28 CASSSPRVSYGYTF TGTGCCAGCAGTTCCCCCAGGGTTAGCTATGGCTACACCTTC
NA TRBJ2-1 TRBV6-6 CASSYPPNGNEQFF TGTGCCAGCAGTTACCCCCCGAACGGGAATGAGCAGTTCTTC
TRBD1 TRBJ1-2 TRBV27 CASSIAGGPAGYTF TGTGCCAGCAGTATTGCAGGGGGGCCGGCTGGCTACACCTTC
TRBD1 TRBJ1-5 TRBV4-3 CASSQATGNQPQHF TGCGCCAGCAGCCAGGCGACAGGGAATCAGCCCCAGCATTTT
TRBD2 TRBJ2-5 TRBV10-2 CASSVGGETQYF TGCGCCAGCAGCGTGGGGGGGGAGACCCAGTACTTC